This TCR beta chain was profiled in a study of blood T cell repertoires in COVID-19. The wider study: Samples of COVID-19 (acute and convalescent) were obtained from the United States, Italy and Spain. Sources were T cells, B-cell-depleted T cells, or PBMCs; the material itself was cDNA or gDNA.

Germline loops: CDR1 LNHDA, CDR2 SQIVND (reference sequence). CDR3 size: 14 residues. V was pared by 10 bases and J by 3 bases, with 18 bases between. In the original processing: Researchers report that nucleated cell counts were estimated from reference gene primer amplification. Assay: immunoSEQ multiplex PCR; the TCRdb copy retains only in-frame clones and omits some. Clonal size and the V and J genes are those of that table, whereas D and trimming came from the DNA. The sample shows roughly 360,000 clones, roughly 86% of them seen only once. Sample: peripheral blood. The V call is TRBV19, the J call TRBJ1-2; D not resolved. The origin of this receptor is a human donor with acute or convalescent COVID-19. The donor label of this sample is uncertain. CDR3 sequence (DNA): TGTGCCACCACCGACTTGCCGCGGTACTATGGCTACACCTTC. Protein: CATTDLPRYYGYTF.